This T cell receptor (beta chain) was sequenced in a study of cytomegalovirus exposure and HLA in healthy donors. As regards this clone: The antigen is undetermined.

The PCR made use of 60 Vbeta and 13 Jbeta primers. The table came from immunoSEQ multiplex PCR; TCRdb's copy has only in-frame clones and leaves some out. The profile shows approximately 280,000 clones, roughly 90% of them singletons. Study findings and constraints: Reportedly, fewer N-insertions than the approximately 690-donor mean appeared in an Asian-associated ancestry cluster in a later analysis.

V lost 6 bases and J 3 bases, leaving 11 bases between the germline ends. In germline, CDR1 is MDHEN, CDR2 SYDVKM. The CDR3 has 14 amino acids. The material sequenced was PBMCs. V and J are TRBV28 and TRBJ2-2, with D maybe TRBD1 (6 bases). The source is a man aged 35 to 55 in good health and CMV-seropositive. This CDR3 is CASSRGGDTGELFF. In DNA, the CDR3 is TGTGCCAGCAGCAGGGGTGGTGACACCGGGGAGCTGTTTTTT.